A selection of T cell receptor beta chains follows, all from one sample in a study of control samples from healthy donors and cancer patients. This table comes from immunoSEQ multiplex PCR, and its TCRdb copy is limited to in-frame clones, with some not included. This specimen shows fewer than 250,000 clones; the ten leading clones hold approximately 2.2%. What was sequenced was blood. The receptors were gathered from a woman between 25 and 40 years old in good health. CDR3s include the opening cysteine and the closing phenylalanine or tryptophan. The D gene is left open where the match is weak.

D: NA
V: TRBV5-5
J: TRBJ2-1
DNA: TGTGCCAGCAGCTTGTGGGGACATGGGCCAGAGCAGTTCTTC
CDR3: CASSLWGHGPEQFF

D: NA
V: TRBV7-9
J: TRBJ2-2
DNA: TGTGCCAGCAGAGCCAGGGAAACGAACACCGGGGAGCTGTTTTTT
CDR3: CASRARETNTGELFF

D: NA
V: TRBV6-5
J: TRBJ1-1
DNA: TGTGCCAGCAGTAAACGAGGGGGTGAAGCTTTCTTT
CDR3: CASSKRGGEAFF

D: TRBD1
V: TRBV2
J: TRBJ1-6
DNA: TGTGCCAGATCCGGACAGGGATTTTCACCCCTCCACTTT
CDR3: CARSGQGFSPLHF

D: NA
V: TRBV10-1
J: TRBJ1-2
DNA: TGCGCCAGCAGTGACAGGGGTTATGGCTACACCTTC
CDR3: CASSDRGYGYTF

D: TRBD1
V: TRBV12-3/TRBV12-4
J: TRBJ1-1
DNA: TGTGCCAGCAGTCAGGGGGCTAGCACTGAAGCTTTCTTT
CDR3: CASSQGASTEAFF

D: NA
V: TRBV6-2/TRBV6-3
J: TRBJ1-1
DNA: TGTGCCAGCAGTTACGGACAGCCGAACACTGAAGCTTTCTTT
CDR3: CASSYGQPNTEAFF

D: NA
V: TRBV30
J: TRBJ2-3
DNA: TGTGCCTGGGAGGGTCCCCGGACCCCCTATACGCAGTATTTT
CDR3: CAWEGPRTPYTQYF

D: TRBD1
V: TRBV7-9
J: TRBJ1-1
DNA: TGTGCCAGCAGCTTCGGACAGGGTTTGAACACTGAAGCTTTCTTT
CDR3: CASSFGQGLNTEAFF

D: NA
V: TRBV29-1
J: TRBJ1-3
DNA: TGCAGCGTTGACACAGGGGGAAACACCATATATTTT
CDR3: CSVDTGGNTIYF

D: TRBD1
V: TRBV12-3/TRBV12-4
J: TRBJ1-6
DNA: TGTGCCAGCAGGACGACAGGGAGTTCACCCCTCCACTTT
CDR3: CASRTTGSSPLHF

D: NA
V: TRBV19
J: TRBJ2-1
DNA: TGTGCCAGTAGCTTGAGCGGTCTCCTCAATGAGCAGTTCTTC
CDR3: CASSLSGLLNEQFF

D: NA
V: TRBV27
J: TRBJ1-6
DNA: TGTGCCAGCAGTCTGTCCGGGTCCCGCTCCTATAATTCACCCCTCCACTTT
CDR3: CASSLSGSRSYNSPLHF

D: TRBD1
V: TRBV6-5
J: TRBJ1-4
DNA: TGTGCCAGCAGACCGGACAGGGTTAATGAAAAACTGTTTTTT
CDR3: CASRPDRVNEKLFF

D: NA
V: TRBV9
J: TRBJ2-7
DNA: TGTGCCAGCAGCCCCGGGGACCGAGTTTCCTACGAGCAGTACTTC
CDR3: CASSPGDRVSYEQYF

D: NA
V: TRBV11-3
J: TRBJ2-1
DNA: TGTGCCAGCAGCCGGACAGCGAGCTCCTACAATGAGCAGTTCTTC
CDR3: CASSRTASSYNEQFF

D: TRBD1
V: TRBV9
J: TRBJ1-2
DNA: TGTGCCAGCAGCGAGTGGGACAGATATGGCTACACCTTC
CDR3: CASSEWDRYGYTF

D: NA
V: TRBV25-1
J: TRBJ2-7
DNA: TGTGCCAGCAGTGAATTTGGTACAAGGATCTTGTACTTC
CDR3: CASSEFGTRILYF

D: NA
V: TRBV4-2
J: TRBJ2-1
DNA: TGTGCCAGCAGCCAAGACAGAGTCTCCTACAATGAGCAGTTCTTC
CDR3: CASSQDRVSYNEQFF

D: NA
V: TRBV7-8
J: TRBJ1-5
DNA: TGTGCCAGCAGCCTATCCGAAAGCAATCAGCCCCAGCATTTT
CDR3: CASSLSESNQPQHF

D: NA
V: TRBV6-6
J: TRBJ1-3
DNA: TGTGCCAGCAGTGGGACGGCGGGGGGAAACACCATATATTTT
CDR3: CASSGTAGGNTIYF

D: NA
V: TRBV29-1
J: TRBJ2-7
DNA: TGCAGCGTTGAAGGGTTCTTGGGGGGGCCTTCCTACGAGCAGTACTTC
CDR3: CSVEGFLGGPSYEQYF

D: NA
V: TRBV7-9
J: TRBJ2-7
DNA: TGTGCCAGCAGCCATTCGGGAACCCTCTCCTACGAGCAGTACTTC
CDR3: CASSHSGTLSYEQYF

D: TRBD1
V: TRBV13
J: TRBJ1-1
DNA: TGTGCCAGCAGCTTAGCCTATCCGGACAGGGGCACGAACACTGAAGCTTTCTTT
CDR3: CASSLAYPDRGTNTEAFF

D: NA
V: TRBV5-6
J: TRBJ1-1
DNA: TGTGCCAGCAGCTTGGGGGGTCAGGTGAACACTGAAGCTTTCTTT
CDR3: CASSLGGQVNTEAFF

D: NA
V: TRBV7-2
J: TRBJ2-7
DNA: TGTGCCAGCAGCGCATCCTACGAGCAGTACTTC
CDR3: CASSASYEQYF

D: NA
V: TRBV19
J: TRBJ2-5
DNA: TGTGCCAGTAGTCAGGGTTATTCAGAGACCCAGTACTTC
CDR3: CASSQGYSETQYF

D: NA
V: TRBV5-1
J: TRBJ1-2
DNA: TGCGCCAGCAGCTGGGGGACCGGAGCTAACCTCTATGGCTACACCTTC
CDR3: CASSWGTGANLYGYTF

D: TRBD1
V: TRBV4-2
J: TRBJ1-2
DNA: TGTGCCAGCAGCCCTACAGGGGGCGAATATGGCTACACCTTC
CDR3: CASSPTGGEYGYTF

D: NA
V: TRBV6-5
J: TRBJ2-5
DNA: TGTGCCAGCGGGGGGATGGACGGAGACCAAGAGACCCAGTACTTC
CDR3: CASGGMDGDQETQYF

D: NA
V: TRBV3-1/TRBV3-2
J: TRBJ1-1
DNA: TGTGCCAGCAGCCAAGGGAGGCCGTCGAATGCTTTCTTT
CDR3: CASSQGRPSNAFF

D: TRBD1
V: TRBV6-5
J: TRBJ1-5
DNA: TGTGCCAGCACGATTGGGACAGGGGTTCAGCCCCAGCATTTT
CDR3: CASTIGTGVQPQHF

D: NA
V: TRBV2
J: TRBJ2-7
DNA: TGTGCCAGTGGGGGAGGTCCGGGCGACGAGCAGTACTTC
CDR3: CASGGGPGDEQYF

D: NA
V: TRBV6-5
J: TRBJ1-1
DNA: TGTGCCCACCGTGGAGCTGAAGCTTTCTTT
CDR3: CAHRGAEAFF

D: NA
V: TRBV28
J: TRBJ1-2
DNA: TGTGCCAGCAGTTTAGCTGGATATGGCTACACCTTC
CDR3: CASSLAGYGYTF

D: TRBD2
V: TRBV6-5
J: TRBJ2-1
DNA: TGTGCCAGCAGCCTGACTAGCGGGGGGGCATATGAGCAGTTCTTC
CDR3: CASSLTSGGAYEQFF

D: TRBD1
V: TRBV9
J: TRBJ1-5
DNA: TGTGCCAGCAGCGTTGGGACAGCCAATCAGCCCCAGCATTTT
CDR3: CASSVGTANQPQHF

D: TRBD1
V: TRBV18
J: TRBJ2-1
DNA: TGTGCCAGCTCACGGGACAGAGTAAACAATGAGCAGTTCTTC
CDR3: CASSRDRVNNEQFF

D: NA
V: TRBV7-9
J: TRBJ2-2
DNA: TGTGCCAGCAGCTTATGGATGGGTTCCAACACCGGGGAGCTGTTTTTT
CDR3: CASSLWMGSNTGELFF

D: NA
V: TRBV7-2
J: TRBJ1-1
DNA: TGTGCCAGCAGCTTAGTGGGACCCACTGAAGCTTTCTTT
CDR3: CASSLVGPTEAFF